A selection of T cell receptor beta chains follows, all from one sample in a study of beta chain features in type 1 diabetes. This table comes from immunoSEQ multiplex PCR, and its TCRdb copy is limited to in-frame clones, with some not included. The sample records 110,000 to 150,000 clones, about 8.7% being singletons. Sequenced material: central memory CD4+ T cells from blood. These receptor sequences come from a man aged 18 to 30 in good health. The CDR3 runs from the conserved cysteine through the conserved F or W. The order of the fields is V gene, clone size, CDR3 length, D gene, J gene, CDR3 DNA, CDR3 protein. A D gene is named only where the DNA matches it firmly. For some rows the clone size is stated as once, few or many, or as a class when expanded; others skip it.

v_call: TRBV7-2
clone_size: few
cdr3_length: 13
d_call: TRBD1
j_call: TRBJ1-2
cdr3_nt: TGTGCCAGCAGCCACACGGACAGGGAAAGCTACACCTTC
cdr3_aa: CASSHTDRESYTF

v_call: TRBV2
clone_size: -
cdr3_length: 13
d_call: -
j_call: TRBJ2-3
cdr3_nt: TGTGCCAGCAGTGACGGGGGTCTAGATACGCAGTATTTT
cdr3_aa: CASSDGGLDTQYF

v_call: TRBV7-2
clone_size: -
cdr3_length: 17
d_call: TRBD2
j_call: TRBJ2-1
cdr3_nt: TGTGCCAGCAGCTTAAGTGAGACTAGCGGGGGGGCCTTCGGTATGTTCTTC
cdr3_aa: CASSLSETSGGAFGMFF

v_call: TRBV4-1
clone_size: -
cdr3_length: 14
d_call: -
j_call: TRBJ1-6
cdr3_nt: TGCGCCAGCAGCCAAGGACAGTTTAATTCACCCCTCCACTTT
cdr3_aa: CASSQGQFNSPLHF

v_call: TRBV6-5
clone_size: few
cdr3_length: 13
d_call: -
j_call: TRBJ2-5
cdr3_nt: TGTGCCAGCAGGCCTGGGCGGGGAGAGACCCAGTACTTC
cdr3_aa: CASRPGRGETQYF

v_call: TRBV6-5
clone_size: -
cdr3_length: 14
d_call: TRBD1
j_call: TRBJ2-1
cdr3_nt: TGTGCCAGCTCAAGGACAGGGGGCGGCAATGAGCAGTTCTTC
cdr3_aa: CASSRTGGGNEQFF

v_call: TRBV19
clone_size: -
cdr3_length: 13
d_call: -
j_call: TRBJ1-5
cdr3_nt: TGTGCCAGTAGTATTGGACAGAATCAGCCCCAGCATTTT
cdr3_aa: CASSIGQNQPQHF

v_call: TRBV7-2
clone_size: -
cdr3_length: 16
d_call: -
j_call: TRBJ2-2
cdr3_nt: TGTGCCAGCAGCGCCGCGGACAGCCCGAACACCGGGGAGCTGTTTTTT
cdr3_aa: CASSAADSPNTGELFF

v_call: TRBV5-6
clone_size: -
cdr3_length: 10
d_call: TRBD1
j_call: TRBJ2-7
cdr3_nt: TGTGCCAGCACCCGGGACAGTCAGTACTTC
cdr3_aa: CASTRDSQYF

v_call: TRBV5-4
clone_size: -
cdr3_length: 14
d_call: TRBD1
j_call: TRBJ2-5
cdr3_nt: TGTGCCAGCAGCTCCAGACAGGGACAAGAGACCCAGTACTTC
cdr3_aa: CASSSRQGQETQYF

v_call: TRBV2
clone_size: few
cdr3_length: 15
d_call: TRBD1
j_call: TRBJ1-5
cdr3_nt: TGTGCCAGCAGTTGGTATGGACAGGGAGGACAGCCCCAGCATTTT
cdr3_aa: CASSWYGQGGQPQHF

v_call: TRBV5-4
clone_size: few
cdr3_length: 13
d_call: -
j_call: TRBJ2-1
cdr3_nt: TGTGCCAGCAGCCAAGATTACGGCAATGAGCAGTTCTTC
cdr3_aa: CASSQDYGNEQFF

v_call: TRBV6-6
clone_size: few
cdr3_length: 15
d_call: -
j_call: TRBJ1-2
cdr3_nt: TGTGCCAGCAGTTTCCAACAGGGCCCTAACTATGGCTACACCTTC
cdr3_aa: CASSFQQGPNYGYTF

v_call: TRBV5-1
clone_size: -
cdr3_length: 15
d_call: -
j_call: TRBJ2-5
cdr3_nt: TGCGCCAGCAGCCCGGCCGGCCAGGGCCGAGAGACCCAGTACTTC
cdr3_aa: CASSPAGQGRETQYF

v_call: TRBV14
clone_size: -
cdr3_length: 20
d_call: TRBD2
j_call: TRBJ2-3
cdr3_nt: TGTGCCAGCAGCCACCTACTTGGACTAGCGGGGGGGCCGAACACAGATACGCAGTATTTT
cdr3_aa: CASSHLLGLAGGPNTDTQYF

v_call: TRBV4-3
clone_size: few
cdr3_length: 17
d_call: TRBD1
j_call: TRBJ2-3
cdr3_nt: TGCGCCAGCAGCCCGACACTGGGACAGGGCCGGGCAGATACGCAGTATTTT
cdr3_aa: CASSPTLGQGRADTQYF

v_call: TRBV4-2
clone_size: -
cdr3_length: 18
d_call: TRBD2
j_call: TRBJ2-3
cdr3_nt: TGTGCCAGCAGCCAAGATGAAGGTCTGAGCGGGGCCCTCGATACGCAGTATTTT
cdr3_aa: CASSQDEGLSGALDTQYF

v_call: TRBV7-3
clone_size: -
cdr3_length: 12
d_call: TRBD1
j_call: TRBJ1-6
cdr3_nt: TGTGCCAGCGGGACAGGGGATTCACCCCTCCACTTT
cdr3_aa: CASGTGDSPLHF

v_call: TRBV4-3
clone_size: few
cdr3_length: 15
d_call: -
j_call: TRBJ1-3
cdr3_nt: TGCGCCAGCAGCCGGGCCCCGGGGAACGGAAACACCATATATTTT
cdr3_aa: CASSRAPGNGNTIYF

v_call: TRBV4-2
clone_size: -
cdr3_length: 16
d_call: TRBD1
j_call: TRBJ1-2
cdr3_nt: TGTGCCAGCAGCCAAGAACGACAGGGGACGATCTATGGCTACACCTTC
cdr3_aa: CASSQERQGTIYGYTF

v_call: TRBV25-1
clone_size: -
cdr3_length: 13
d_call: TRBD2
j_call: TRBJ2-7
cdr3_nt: TGTGCCAGCAGTGAGGGGGGGAGCTACGAGCAGTACTTC
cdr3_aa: CASSEGGSYEQYF

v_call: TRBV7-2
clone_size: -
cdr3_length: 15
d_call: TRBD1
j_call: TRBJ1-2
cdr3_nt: TGTGCCAGTAGCCCCCACAACCGGGACAGCTATGGCTACACCTTC
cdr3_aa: CASSPHNRDSYGYTF

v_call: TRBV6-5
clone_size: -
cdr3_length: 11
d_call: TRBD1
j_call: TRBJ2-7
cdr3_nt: TGTGCCAGCAGTTCTGGACAGGGGGAGTACTTC
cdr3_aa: CASSSGQGEYF

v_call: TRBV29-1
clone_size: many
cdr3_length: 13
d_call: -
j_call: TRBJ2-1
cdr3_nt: TGCAGCGGAACCCAGGGGTCCTACAATGAGCAGTTCTTC
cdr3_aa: CSGTQGSYNEQFF

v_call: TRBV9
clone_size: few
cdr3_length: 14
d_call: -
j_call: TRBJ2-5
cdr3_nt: TGTGCCAGCAGCGTAGATCCGAGCGGGGAGACCCAGTACTTC
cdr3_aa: CASSVDPSGETQYF

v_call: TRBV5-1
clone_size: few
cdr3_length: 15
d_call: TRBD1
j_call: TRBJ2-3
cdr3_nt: TGCGCCAGCAGCTTGGAGACAGGGTCCACAGATACGCAGTATTTT
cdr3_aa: CASSLETGSTDTQYF

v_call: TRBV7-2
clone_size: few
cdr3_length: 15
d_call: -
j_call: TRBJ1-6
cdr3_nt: TGTGCCAGCAGCTTAGTAGGGGGCTATAATTCACCCCTCCACTTT
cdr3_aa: CASSLVGGYNSPLHF

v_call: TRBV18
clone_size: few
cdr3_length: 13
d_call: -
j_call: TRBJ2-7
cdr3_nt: TGTGCCAGCTCACCGACGGGACAAGGCGAGCAGTACTTC
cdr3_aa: CASSPTGQGEQYF

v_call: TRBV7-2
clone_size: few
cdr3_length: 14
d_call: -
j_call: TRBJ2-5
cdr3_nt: TGTGCCAGCAGCTTGGCAGCGCGCCAAGAGACCCAGTACTTC
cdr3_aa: CASSLAARQETQYF

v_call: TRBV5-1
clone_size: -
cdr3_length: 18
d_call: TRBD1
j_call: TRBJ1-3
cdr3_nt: TGCGCCAGCAGCAGACAGGGGGCGCAGAGTTCGTCTGGAAACACCATATATTTT
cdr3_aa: CASSRQGAQSSSGNTIYF

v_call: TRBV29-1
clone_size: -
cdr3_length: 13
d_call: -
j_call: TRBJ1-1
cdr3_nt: TGCAGCGTTGAAGAAGTTGAACGGGGAAGATCTTTCTTT
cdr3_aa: CSVEEVERGRSFF

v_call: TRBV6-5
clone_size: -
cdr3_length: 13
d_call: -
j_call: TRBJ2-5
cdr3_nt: TGTGCCAGCAACGGACGTGAGGGAGAGACCCAGTACTTC
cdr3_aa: CASNGREGETQYF

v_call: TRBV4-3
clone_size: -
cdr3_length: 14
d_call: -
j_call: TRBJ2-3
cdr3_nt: TGCGCCAGCAGCCCGACAGGACCCACGGATACGCAGTATTTT
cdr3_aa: CASSPTGPTDTQYF

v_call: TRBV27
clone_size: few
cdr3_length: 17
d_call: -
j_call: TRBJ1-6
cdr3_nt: TGTGCCAGCATGGTTCGTAATGGTGGGTACACAGATTCACCCCTCCACTTT
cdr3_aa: CASMVRNGGYTDSPLHF

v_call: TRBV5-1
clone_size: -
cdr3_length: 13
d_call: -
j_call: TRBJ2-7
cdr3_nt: TGCGCCAGCAGCCCGGACAGTCGGTACGAGCAGTACTTC
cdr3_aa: CASSPDSRYEQYF

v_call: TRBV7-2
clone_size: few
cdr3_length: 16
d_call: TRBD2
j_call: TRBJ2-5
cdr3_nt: TGTGCCAGCAGCCCAAGGGTGGCGGGGGGAGGAGAGACCCAGTACTTC
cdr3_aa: CASSPRVAGGGETQYF

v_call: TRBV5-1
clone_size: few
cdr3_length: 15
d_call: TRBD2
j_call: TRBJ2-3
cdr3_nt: TGCGCCAGCACCTTCCTAGCGGGGGGGCCAGATACGCAGTATTTT
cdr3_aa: CASTFLAGGPDTQYF

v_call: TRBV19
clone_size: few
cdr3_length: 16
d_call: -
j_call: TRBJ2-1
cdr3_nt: TGTGCCAGTAGTATCACCCCGCCGCGTAGTCCCAATGAGCAGTTCTTC
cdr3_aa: CASSITPPRSPNEQFF

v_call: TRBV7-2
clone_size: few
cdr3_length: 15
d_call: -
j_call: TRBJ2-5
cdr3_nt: TGTGCCAGCAGCTTAGTGGAGGGAAGCAAAGAGACCCAGTACTTC
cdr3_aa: CASSLVEGSKETQYF

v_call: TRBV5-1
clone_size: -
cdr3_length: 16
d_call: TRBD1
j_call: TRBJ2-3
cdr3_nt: TGCGCCAGCAGCTTGGGACAGGGGCAAGGTACGGATACGCAGTATTTT
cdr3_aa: CASSLGQGQGTDTQYF

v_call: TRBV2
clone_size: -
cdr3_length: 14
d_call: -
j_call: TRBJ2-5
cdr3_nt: TGTGCCAGCAGTCTGTCCCAGGTACAAGAGACCCAGTACTTC
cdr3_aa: CASSLSQVQETQYF

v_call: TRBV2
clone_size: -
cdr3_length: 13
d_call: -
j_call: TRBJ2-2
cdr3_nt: TGTGCCAGCGGGGGCCGACCCCCCCGGGAGCTGTTTTTT
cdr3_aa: CASGGRPPRELFF

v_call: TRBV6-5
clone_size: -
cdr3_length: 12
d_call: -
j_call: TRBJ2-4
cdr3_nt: TGTGCCAGCACCGGGGGAGGAAACATTCAGTACTTC
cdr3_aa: CASTGGGNIQYF

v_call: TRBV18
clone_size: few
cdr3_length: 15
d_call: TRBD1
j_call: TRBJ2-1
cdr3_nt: TGTGCCAGCTCACCCGGGACAGGGGGCAAGAATGAGCAGTTCTTC
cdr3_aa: CASSPGTGGKNEQFF

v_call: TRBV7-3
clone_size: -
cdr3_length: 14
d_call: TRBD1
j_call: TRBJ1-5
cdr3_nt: TGTGCCAGCAGCAGGACAGGGGTAGTAGAGCCCCAGCATTTT
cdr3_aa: CASSRTGVVEPQHF

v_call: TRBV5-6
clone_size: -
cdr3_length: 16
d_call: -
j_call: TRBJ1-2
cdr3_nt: TGTGCCAGCAGCCTCGGCGGGAGCATATTTTCTGAATTCTACACCTTC
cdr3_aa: CASSLGGSIFSEFYTF

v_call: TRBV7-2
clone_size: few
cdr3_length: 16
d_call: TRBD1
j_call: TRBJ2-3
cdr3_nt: TGTGCCAGCAGCTCAGGGCGGACAGGGTGGACAGATACGCAGTATTTT
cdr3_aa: CASSSGRTGWTDTQYF

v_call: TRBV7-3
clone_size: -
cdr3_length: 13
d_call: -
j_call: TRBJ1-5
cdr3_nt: TGTGCCAGCAGCTTAACGGCGGATCAGCCCCAGCATTTT
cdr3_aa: CASSLTADQPQHF

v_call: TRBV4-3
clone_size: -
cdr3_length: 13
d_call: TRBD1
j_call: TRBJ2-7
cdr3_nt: TGCGCCAGCAGCCCGGTCAGGGGGCGCGAGCAGTACTTC
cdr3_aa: CASSPVRGREQYF

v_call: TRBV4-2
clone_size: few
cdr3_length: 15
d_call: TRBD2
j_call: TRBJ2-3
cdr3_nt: TGTGCCAGCAGCCCCCTTAGCGGGGGGGCTGATACGCAGTATTTT
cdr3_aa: CASSPLSGGADTQYF

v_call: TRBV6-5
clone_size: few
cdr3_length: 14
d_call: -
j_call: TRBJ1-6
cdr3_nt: TGTGCCAGCAGTACCTCACAGGGTCGGTCACCCCTCCACTTT
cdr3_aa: CASSTSQGRSPLHF

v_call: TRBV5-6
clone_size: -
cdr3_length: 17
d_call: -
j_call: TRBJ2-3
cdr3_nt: TGTGCCAGCAGCTTGGTGGTCGGGCGGGGGCGGACAGATACGCAGTATTTT
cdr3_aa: CASSLVVGRGRTDTQYF

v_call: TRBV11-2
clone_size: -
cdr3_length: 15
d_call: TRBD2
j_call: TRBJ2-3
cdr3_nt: TGTGCCAGCAGACCAGCGGGGGGGGTTACAGATACGCAGTATTTT
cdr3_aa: CASRPAGGVTDTQYF